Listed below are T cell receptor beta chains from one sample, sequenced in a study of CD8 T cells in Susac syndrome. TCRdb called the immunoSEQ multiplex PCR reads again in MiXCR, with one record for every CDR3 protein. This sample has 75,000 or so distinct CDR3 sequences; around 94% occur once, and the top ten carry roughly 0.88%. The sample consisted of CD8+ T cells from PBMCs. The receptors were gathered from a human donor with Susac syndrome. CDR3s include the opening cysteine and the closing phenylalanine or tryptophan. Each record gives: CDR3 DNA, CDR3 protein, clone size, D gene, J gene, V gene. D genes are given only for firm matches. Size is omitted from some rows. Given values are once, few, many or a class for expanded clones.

DNA: TGTGCCAGTAGTCTGGCGTATAACTATGGCTACACCTTC
CDR3: CASSLAYNYGYTF
size: -
D: -
J: TRBJ1-2
V: TRBV19

DNA: TGTGCCACGGGACAGAACACGAACACCGGGGAGCTGTTTTTT
CDR3: CATGQNTNTGELFF
size: -
D: TRBD1
J: TRBJ2-2
V: TRBV24-1

DNA: TGTGCCGTCGAACCCGGGGGTTCCAAAAACATTCAGTACTTC
CDR3: CAVEPGGSKNIQYF
size: -
D: -
J: TRBJ2-4
V: TRBV30

DNA: TGTGCCAGCAGCTTAGTTGCAGGGGGCCTTTCCCCCTTCCACTTT
CDR3: CASSLVAGGLSPFHF
size: once
D: TRBD1
J: TRBJ1-6
V: TRBV7-2

DNA: TGTGCCAGCAGTTGCATACTGAACACTGAAGCTTTCTTT
CDR3: CASSCILNTEAFF
size: -
D: -
J: TRBJ1-1
V: TRBV12-3/TRBV12-4

DNA: TGTGCCAGCAGCTTGAGGGTGGGAGGGCCTTTAGGAGACGAGCAGTACTTC
CDR3: CASSLRVGGPLGDEQYF
size: -
D: TRBD2
J: TRBJ2-7
V: TRBV7-8

DNA: TGTGCCAGCAGCGTAAGCAGCTCCTACAATGAGCAGTTCTTC
CDR3: CASSVSSSYNEQFF
size: once
D: -
J: TRBJ2-1
V: TRBV9

DNA: TGTGCCAGTATGGGGGCCGAAGTTAATCAGCCCCAGCATTTT
CDR3: CASMGAEVNQPQHF
size: -
D: -
J: TRBJ1-5
V: TRBV19

DNA: TGTGCCACCAGCAGAGAGGGCCCGACAGTTTATAGCAATCAGCCCCAGCATTTT
CDR3: CATSREGPTVYSNQPQHF
size: -
D: -
J: TRBJ1-5
V: TRBV15

DNA: TGTGCCAGTTCGCGGGGGGGCACGAGTGAGACCCAGTACTTC
CDR3: CASSRGGTSETQYF
size: -
D: TRBD2
J: TRBJ2-5
V: TRBV27

DNA: TGCGCCAGCAGGGTAGCGGGGGCCTACAATGAGCAGTTCTTC
CDR3: CASRVAGAYNEQFF
size: -
D: TRBD2
J: TRBJ2-1
V: TRBV5-1

DNA: TGTGCCAGCAGCCCGCCAGGGGCGAGCTCCTATAATTCACCCCTCCACTTT
CDR3: CASSPPGASSYNSPLHF
size: -
D: -
J: TRBJ1-6
V: TRBV7-9

DNA: TGTGCCAGTAGCTACGGAGGAAATCAGCCCCAGCATTTT
CDR3: CASSYGGNQPQHF
size: few
D: -
J: TRBJ1-5
V: TRBV19

DNA: TGCGCCAGCAGCCAAGGCAGGGCCTACGAGCAGTACTTC
CDR3: CASSQGRAYEQYF
size: once
D: -
J: TRBJ2-7
V: TRBV4-3

DNA: TGTGCCAGCAGTCCCTCCCGCGGGGGTGGGGAGCTGTTTTTT
CDR3: CASSPSRGGGELFF
size: -
D: TRBD2
J: TRBJ2-2
V: TRBV27

DNA: TGCAGCGTTGGGACCTCGAACACTGAAGCTTTCTTT
CDR3: CSVGTSNTEAFF
size: -
D: -
J: TRBJ1-1
V: TRBV29-1

DNA: TGCGCCAGCACCAAAGAAGGAGCAGGACGGCAGGGGAACTACGAGCAGTACTTC
CDR3: CASTKEGAGRQGNYEQYF
size: -
D: -
J: TRBJ2-7
V: TRBV5-1

DNA: TGTGCCACCAGCAGAGATCTCCAACGATACAGGGAACGGGAGACCCAGTACTTC
CDR3: CATSRDLQRYRERETQYF
size: -
D: -
J: TRBJ2-5
V: TRBV15

DNA: TGTGCCAGCAGTCCCCGGACAGGGGGAGAGACCCAGTACTTC
CDR3: CASSPRTGGETQYF
size: -
D: TRBD1
J: TRBJ2-5
V: TRBV12-3/TRBV12-4

DNA: TGTGCCAGCAAACAGGGATTGGGTGGCTACACCTTC
CDR3: CASKQGLGGYTF
size: -
D: -
J: TRBJ1-2
V: TRBV3-1

DNA: TGTGCCAGCAGTTGGTACGAGGTGGGAGAGACCCAGTACTTC
CDR3: CASSWYEVGETQYF
size: -
D: -
J: TRBJ2-5
V: TRBV12-3/TRBV12-4

DNA: TGTGCCAGCAGTGATATAGCGGGGGGGTTCAGAGATACGCAGTATTTT
CDR3: CASSDIAGGFRDTQYF
size: -
D: TRBD2
J: TRBJ2-3
V: TRBV2

DNA: TGTGCCAGCAGCTTAGTTGGGCTGGGGGCAGGCCTCGGCGGGGAGCTGTTTTTT
CDR3: CASSLVGLGAGLGGELFF
size: -
D: -
J: TRBJ2-2
V: TRBV11-2